Detailed here is one TCR beta chain. Its antigen remains unidentified. Caucasian individuals from Russia who were healthy and aged 6 to 90 acted as donors. Every sample yielded at least 6.5 million isolated PBMCs. Germline values: CDR1 SGHRS, CDR2 YFSETQ. The CDR3 is 13 residues long. Trimming removed 0 bases from V and 3 bases from J, with 6 bases in between. The data are from a study of blood T cells in healthy people across ages. Study-level findings and limits: Researchers judged that diversity estimates from one million T cells fell short of true values. Diversity of TCR beta correlated strongly with naive T cell percentage.

Sample-barcoded 5' priming and a J-beta primer mix drove a second PCR of about 7 to 11 cycles. TCRdb re-called the 5' RACE reads through MiXCR, storing one row per CDR3 protein. The data show 700,000 to 850,000 distinct CDR3 sequences, approximately 53% seen once. The chain employs TRBV5-1 and TRBJ1-2; D is unclear. The sequenced sample was blood. The receptor's source is a man older than 75 in good health. The CDR3 DNA reads as TGCGCCAGCAGCTTGGAAGGGTACTATGGCTACACCTTC. The encoded protein is CASSLEGYYGYTF.